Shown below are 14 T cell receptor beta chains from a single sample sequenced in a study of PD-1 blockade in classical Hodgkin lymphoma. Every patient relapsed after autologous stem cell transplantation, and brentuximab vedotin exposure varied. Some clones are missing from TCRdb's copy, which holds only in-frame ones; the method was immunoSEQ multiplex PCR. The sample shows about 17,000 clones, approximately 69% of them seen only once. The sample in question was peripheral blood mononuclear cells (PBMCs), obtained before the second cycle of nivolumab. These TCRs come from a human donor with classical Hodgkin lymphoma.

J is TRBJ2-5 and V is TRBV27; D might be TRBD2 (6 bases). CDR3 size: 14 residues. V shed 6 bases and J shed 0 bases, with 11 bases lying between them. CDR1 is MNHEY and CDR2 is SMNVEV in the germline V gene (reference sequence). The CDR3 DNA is TGTGCCAGCAGCCGCCGGGACTACCAAGAGACCCAGTACTTC. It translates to CASSRRDYQETQYF.

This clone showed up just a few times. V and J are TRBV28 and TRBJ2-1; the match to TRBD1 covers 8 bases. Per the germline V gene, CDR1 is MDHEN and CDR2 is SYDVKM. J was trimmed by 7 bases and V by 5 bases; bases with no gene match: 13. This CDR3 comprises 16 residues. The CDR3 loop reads CASSGRTGKSGNEQFF. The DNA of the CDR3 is TGTGCCAGCAGTGGGCGGACAGGGAAGTCGGGGAATGAGCAGTTCTTC.

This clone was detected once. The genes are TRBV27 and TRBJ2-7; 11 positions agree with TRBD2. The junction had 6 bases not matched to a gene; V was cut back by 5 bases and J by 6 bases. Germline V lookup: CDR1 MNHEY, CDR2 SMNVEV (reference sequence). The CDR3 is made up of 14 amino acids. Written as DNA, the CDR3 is TGTGCCAGCAGTCTCGGGACTAGCGGAGTCGAGCAGTACTTC. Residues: CASSLGTSGVEQYF.

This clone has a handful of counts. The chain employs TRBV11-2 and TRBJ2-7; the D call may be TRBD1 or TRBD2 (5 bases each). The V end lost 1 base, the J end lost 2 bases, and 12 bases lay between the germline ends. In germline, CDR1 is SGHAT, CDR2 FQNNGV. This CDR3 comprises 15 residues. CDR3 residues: CASSLVSGPAYEQYF. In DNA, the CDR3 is TGTGCCAGCAGCTTAGTGTCGGGACCGGCCTACGAGCAGTACTTC.

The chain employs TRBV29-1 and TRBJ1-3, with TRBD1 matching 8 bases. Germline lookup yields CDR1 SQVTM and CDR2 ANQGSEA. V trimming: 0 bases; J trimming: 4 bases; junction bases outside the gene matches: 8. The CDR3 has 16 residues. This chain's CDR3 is CSVEETQGADGNTIYF. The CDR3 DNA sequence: TGCAGCGTTGAAGAGACGCAGGGGGCCGACGGAAACACCATATATTTT.

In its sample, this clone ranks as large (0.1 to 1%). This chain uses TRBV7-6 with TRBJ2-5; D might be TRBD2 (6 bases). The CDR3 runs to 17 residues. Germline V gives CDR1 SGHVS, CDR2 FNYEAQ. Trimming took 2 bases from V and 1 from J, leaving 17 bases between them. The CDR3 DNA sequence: TGTGCCAGCAGCTTATTAATAGCGGCCACCCCCCAAGAGACCCAGTACTTC. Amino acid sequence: CASSLLIAATPQETQYF.

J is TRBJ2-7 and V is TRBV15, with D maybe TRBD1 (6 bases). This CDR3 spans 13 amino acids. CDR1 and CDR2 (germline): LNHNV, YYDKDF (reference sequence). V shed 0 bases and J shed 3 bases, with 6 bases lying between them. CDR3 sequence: CATSRDRGYEQYF. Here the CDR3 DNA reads TGTGCCACCAGCAGAGACAGGGGCTACGAGCAGTACTTC.

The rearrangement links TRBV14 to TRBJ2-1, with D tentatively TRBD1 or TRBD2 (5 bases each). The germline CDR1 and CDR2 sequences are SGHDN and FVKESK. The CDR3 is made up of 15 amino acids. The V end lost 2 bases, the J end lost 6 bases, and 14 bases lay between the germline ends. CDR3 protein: CASSQRLWGSNEQFF. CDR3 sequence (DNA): TGTGCCAGCAGCCAAAGGTTATGGGGGAGCAATGAGCAGTTCTTC.

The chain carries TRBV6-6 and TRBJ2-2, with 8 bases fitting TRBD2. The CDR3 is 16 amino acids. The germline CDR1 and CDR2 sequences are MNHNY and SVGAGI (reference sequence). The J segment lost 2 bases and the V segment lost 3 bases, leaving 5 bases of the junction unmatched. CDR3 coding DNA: TGTGCCAGCAGTTATTCTAGCGGGCTCAACACCGGGGAGCTGTTTTTT. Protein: CASSYSSGLNTGELFF.

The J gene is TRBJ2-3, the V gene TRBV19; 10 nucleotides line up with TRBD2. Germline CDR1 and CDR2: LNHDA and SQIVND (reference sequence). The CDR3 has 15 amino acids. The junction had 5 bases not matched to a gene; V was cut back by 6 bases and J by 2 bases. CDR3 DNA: TGTGCCAGTAGGACTAGCGGGTCCCTCACAGATACGCAGTATTTT. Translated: CASRTSGSLTDTQYF.

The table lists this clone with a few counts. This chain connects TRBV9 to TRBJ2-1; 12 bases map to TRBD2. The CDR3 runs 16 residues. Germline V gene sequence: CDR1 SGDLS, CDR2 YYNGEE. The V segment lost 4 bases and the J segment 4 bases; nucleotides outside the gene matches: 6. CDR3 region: CASSPASGRAYNEQFF. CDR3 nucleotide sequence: TGTGCCAGCAGCCCAGCTAGCGGGAGGGCGTACAATGAGCAGTTCTTC.

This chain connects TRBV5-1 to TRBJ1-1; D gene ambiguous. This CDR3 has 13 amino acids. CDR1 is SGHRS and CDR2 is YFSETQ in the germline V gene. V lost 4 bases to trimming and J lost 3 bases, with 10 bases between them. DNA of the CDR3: TGCGCCAGCAGCACCAGGATGGACACTGAAGCTTTCTTT. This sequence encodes CASSTRMDTEAFF.

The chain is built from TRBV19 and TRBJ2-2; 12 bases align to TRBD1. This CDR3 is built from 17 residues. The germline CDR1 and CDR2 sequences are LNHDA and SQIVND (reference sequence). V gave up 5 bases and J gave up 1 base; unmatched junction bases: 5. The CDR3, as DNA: TGTGCCAGTAGTCCCTGGGACAGGGGGCGGAACACCGGGGAGCTGTTTTTT. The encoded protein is CASSPWDRGRNTGELFF.

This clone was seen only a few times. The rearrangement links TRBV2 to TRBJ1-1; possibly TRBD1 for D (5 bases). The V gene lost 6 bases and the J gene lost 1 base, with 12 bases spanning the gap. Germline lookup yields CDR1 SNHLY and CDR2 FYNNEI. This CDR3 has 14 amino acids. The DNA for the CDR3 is TGTGCCAGCAGAACTCATGGGGGGAACACTGAAGCTTTCTTT. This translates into CASRTHGGNTEAFF.